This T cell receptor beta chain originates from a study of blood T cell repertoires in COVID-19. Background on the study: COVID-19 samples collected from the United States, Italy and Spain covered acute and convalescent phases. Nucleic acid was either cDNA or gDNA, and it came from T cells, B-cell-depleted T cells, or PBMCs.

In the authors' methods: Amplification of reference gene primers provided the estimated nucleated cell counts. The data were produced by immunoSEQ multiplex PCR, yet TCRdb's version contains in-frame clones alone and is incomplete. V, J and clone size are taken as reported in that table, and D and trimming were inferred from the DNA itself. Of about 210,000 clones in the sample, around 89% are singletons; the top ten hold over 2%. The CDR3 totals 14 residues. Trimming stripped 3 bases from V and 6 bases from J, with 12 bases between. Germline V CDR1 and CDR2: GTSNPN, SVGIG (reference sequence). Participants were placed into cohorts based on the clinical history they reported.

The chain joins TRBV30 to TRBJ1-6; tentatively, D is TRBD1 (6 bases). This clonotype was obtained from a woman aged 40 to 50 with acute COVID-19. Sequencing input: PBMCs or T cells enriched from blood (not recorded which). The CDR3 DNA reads TGTGCCTGGAGGATGGGGGCCCGTAATTCACCCCTCCACTTT. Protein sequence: CAWRMGARNSPLHF.